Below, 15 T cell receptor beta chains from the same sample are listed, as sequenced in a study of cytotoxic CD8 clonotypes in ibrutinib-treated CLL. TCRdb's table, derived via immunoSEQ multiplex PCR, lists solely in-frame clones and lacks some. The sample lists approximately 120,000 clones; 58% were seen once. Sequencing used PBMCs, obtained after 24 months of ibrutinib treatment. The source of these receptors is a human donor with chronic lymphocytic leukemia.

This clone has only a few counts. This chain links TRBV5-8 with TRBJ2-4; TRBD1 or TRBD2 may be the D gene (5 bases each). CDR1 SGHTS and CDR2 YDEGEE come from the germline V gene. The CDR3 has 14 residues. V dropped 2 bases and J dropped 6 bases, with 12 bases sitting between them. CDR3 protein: CASSFSRDANIQYF. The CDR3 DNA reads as TGTGCCAGCAGCTTCAGCCGGGACGCAAACATTCAGTACTTC.

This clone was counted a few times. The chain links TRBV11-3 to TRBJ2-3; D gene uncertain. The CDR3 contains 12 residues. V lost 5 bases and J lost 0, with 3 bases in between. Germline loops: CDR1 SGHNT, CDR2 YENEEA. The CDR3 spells CASSRSTDTQYF. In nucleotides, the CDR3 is TGTGCCAGCAGCCGAAGCACAGATACGCAGTATTTT.

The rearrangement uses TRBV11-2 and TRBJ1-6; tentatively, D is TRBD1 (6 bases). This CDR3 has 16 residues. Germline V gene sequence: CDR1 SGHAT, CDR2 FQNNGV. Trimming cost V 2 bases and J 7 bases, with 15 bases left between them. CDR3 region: CASSLTSGTTNSPLHF. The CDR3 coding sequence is TGTGCCAGCAGCTTAACCTCCGGGACAACAAATTCACCCCTCCACTTT.

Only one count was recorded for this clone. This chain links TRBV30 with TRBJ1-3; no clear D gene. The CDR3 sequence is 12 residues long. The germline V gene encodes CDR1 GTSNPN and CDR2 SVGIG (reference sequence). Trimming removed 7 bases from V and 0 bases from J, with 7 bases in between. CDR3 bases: TGTGCCTCCCAGAGCTCTGGAAACACCATATATTTT. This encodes CASQSSGNTIYF.

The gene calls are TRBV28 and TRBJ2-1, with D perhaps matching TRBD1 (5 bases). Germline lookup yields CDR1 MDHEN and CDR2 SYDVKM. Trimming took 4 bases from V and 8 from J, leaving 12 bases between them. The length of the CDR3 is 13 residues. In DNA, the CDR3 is TGTGCCAGCAGTTCCGCCCCCAGGGATGAGCAGTTCTTC. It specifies CASSSAPRDEQFF.

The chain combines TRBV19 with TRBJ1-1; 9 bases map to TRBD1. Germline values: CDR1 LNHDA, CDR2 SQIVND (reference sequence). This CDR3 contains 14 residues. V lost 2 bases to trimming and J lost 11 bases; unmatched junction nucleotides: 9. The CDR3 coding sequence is TGTGCCAGTAGTATAAGATGGACAGGGGAACCTGCTTTCTTT. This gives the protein CASSIRWTGEPAFF. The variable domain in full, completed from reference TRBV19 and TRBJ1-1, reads DGGITQSPKYLFRKEGQNVTLSCEQNLNHDAMYWYRQDPGQGLRLIYYSQIVNDFQKGDIAEGYSVSREKKESFPLTVTSAQKNPTAFYLCASSIRWTGEPAFFGQGTRLTVV.

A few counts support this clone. The CDR3 sequence is CASSLALLVTDTQYF. The CDR3 DNA follows: TGCGCCAGCAGCTTGGCCCTCCTAGTAACAGATACGCAGTATTTT. The rearrangement joins TRBV5-1 to TRBJ2-3; D is undetermined. The CDR3 sequence is 15 residues long. In germline, CDR1 is SGHRS, CDR2 YFSETQ. With 0 bases removed from V and 3 bases from J, the gap between germline ends came to 11 bases.

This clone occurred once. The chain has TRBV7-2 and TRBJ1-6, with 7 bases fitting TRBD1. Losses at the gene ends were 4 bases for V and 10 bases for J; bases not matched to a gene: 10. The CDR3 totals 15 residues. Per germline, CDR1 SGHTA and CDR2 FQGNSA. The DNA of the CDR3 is TGTGCCAGCAGCTCCCGCAACAGGGGTACGTCACCCCTCCACTTT. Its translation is CASSSRNRGTSPLHF.

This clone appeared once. This CDR3 reads CASLGFAGETQYF. DNA for the CDR3: TGTGCCAGCCTGGGCTTTGCGGGGGAGACCCAGTACTTC. This chain connects TRBV18 to TRBJ2-5; possible D gene TRBD2, 6 bases. Germline-derived CDR1 and CDR2 are KGHSH and LQKENI. V dropped 8 bases and J dropped 5 bases, with 15 bases sitting between them. CDR3 length: 13 residues.

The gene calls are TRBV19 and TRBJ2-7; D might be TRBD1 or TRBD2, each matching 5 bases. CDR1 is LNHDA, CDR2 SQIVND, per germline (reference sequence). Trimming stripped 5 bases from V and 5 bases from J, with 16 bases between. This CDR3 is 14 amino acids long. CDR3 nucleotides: TGTGCCAGTAGTGCGAGGGACGGGGCCCACGAGCAGTACTTC. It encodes CASSARDGAHEQYF.

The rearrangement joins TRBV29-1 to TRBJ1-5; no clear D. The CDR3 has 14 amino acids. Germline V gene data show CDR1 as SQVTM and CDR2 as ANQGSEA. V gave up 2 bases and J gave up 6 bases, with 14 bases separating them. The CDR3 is CSVESVADGQPQHF. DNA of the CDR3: TGCAGCGTTGAAAGCGTTGCAGATGGTCAGCCCCAGCATTTT. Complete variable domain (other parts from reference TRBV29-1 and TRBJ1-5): SAVISQKPSRDICQRGTSLTIQCQVDSQVTMMFWYRQQPGQSLTLIATANQGSEATYESGFVIDKFPISRPNLTFSTLTVSNMSPEDSSIYLCSVESVADGQPQHFGDGTRLSIL.

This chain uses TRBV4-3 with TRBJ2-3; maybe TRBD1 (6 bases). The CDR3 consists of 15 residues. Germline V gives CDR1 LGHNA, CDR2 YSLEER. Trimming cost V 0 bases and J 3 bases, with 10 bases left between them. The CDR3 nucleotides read TGCGCCAGCAGCCAAGATTCCAGGGGAACAGATACGCAGTATTTT. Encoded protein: CASSQDSRGTDTQYF.

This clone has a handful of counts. The CDR3 region is CAGKQGVCGTQYF. Here the CDR3 DNA reads TGTGCCGGTAAGCAGGGGGTATGTGGTACGCAGTATTTT. The genes are TRBV25-1 and TRBJ2-3; 7 bases fit TRBD1. Germline assignment: CDR1 MGHDK and CDR2 SYGVNS. This CDR3 region has 13 residues. J lost 8 bases, V lost 11 bases, and 13 bases had no gene match. Together with reference TRBV25-1 and TRBJ2-3, the CDR3 gives the full variable domain: EADIYQTPRYLVIGTGKKITLECSQTMGHDKMYWYQQDPGMELHLIHYSYGVNSTEKGDLSSESTVSRIRTEHFPLTLESARPSHTSQYLCAGKQGVCGTQYFGPGTRLTVL.

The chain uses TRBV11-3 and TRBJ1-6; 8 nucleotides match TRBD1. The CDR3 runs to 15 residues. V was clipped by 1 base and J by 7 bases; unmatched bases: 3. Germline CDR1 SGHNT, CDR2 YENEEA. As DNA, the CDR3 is TGTGCCAGCAGCTTAGGGACAGGGTTCAATTCACCCCTCCACTTT. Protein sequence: CASSLGTGFNSPLHF.

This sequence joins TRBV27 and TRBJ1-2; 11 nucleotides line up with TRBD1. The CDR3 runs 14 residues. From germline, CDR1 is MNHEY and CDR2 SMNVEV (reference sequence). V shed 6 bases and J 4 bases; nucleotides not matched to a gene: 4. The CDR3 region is CASRGTGGGYGYTF. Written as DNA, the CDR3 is TGTGCCAGCAGAGGGACAGGGGGAGGCTATGGCTACACCTTC.